The present TCR beta chain was sequenced within a study of cytomegalovirus exposure and HLA in healthy donors. In the study overall: Previous work identified 120 million or so unique TCR beta sequences from 150 million to 200 million T cells.

Whole-study findings and limits: For TCR beta chains, V- and J-gene trimming was later linked to a missense DCLRE1C variant. Specificity for CMV antigens was confirmed in vitro for a few of the CMV-associated chains.

Losses at the gene ends were 4 bases for V and 3 bases for J; bases not matched to a gene: 4. From germline, CDR1 is SGHRS and CDR2 YFSETQ. This CDR3 is 14 amino acids long. Comments on this clone: The antigen remains undetermined.

The primer mix had 60 Vbeta and 13 Jbeta primers. The data were produced by immunoSEQ multiplex PCR, yet TCRdb's version contains in-frame clones alone and is incomplete. This sample has about 210,000 clones, with roughly 90% found just once. This TCR was recovered from a woman aged 30 to 39 in good health and CMV-seronegative. This chain links TRBV5-1 with TRBJ1-1, with TRBD1 matching over 9 bases. The sequencing sample was made of PBMCs. The CDR3 nucleotides are TGCGCCAGCAGCCAACAGGGGGCGGACACTGAAGCTTTCTTT. This encodes CASSQQGADTEAFF.